This TCR beta chain was recovered during a study of T cell repertoires in cytomegalovirus infection. Study information: In the study, CMV epitopes included recently identified HLA-C-restricted and well-studied HLA-B-restricted ones.

Worth noting for this clonotype: The antigen is unknown.

TCRdb processed the reads anew with MiXCR; each CDR3 protein has one entry. Here the sample spans around 900,000 distinct CDR3 sequences, around 32% being singletons. Whole-study results and caveats: The study found HLA-C-restricted CMV-specific TCR beta clonotypes dominating the ex vivo response.

Sequences were derived from cultured CD8+ T cells from PBMCs, sampled from culture after CMV antigen stimulation. The sequence was obtained from a human donor in good health (CMV status not recorded). Some clones in this sample may be carry-over from other donors' samples.

Here the CDR3 DNA reads TGCAGTGTTCCCGGGACTAGATGGACCCAGTACTTC. Translation gives CSVPGTRWTQYF. The chain couples TRBV20-1 to TRBJ2-5; 8 nucleotides align to TRBD2. The V gene's germline CDR1 is DFQATT and CDR2 SNEGSKA (reference sequence). With V trimmed by 7 bases and J by 7 bases, 8 bases remained unmatched. CDR3 length: 12 residues.